This T cell receptor (beta chain) was identified in a study of CD8+CD57+ T cells in acquired aplastic anemia. Study overall: Quantities of DNA derived from sorted CD4+ and CD8+ cells averaged around 3 ug. Roughly 10.8 million reads were obtained on average for healthy donor CD4+ cells. Study outcomes and limitations: Between patients and controls, CD8+ Simpson's diversity did not vary significantly.

The TCR beta profiling, which covered VDJ combination and CDR3 sequence, was carried out using genomic DNA as the template. Each CDR3 protein gets one entry after TCRdb re-called the reads with MiXCR. Of about 220,000 distinct CDR3 sequences listed, roughly 35% were seen once; the top ten hold 1% to 1.3%. Germline V gene data show CDR1 as MNHNS and CDR2 as SASEGT. This CDR3 region has 12 residues. Turning to this clonotype: Its antigen is as yet unknown. This may be a read error, as it is one base from a much larger clone.

The sequence derives from a human donor in good health, serving as a control. The rearrangement links TRBV6-1 to TRBJ1-2; a weak D match, TRBD1 (6 bases). Sequenced input: sorted CD4+, CD8+, or CD8+CD57+ T cells (not recorded which) from PBMCs. CDR3 amino acids: CASRGTYYGHTF. The CDR3 coding sequence is TGTGCCAGCAGGGGGACATACTATGGCCACACCTTC.